This TCR beta chain derives from a study of T cells in Graves' hyperthyroidism and ophthalmopathy. CDR1 and CDR2 from the germline V gene are SNHLY and FYNNEI. V dropped 5 bases and J dropped 5 bases, with 7 bases sitting between them. The length of the CDR3 is 12 residues. The authors deemed Graves' hyperthyroidism stable absent ophthalmopathy progression within 18 months. Together with thyroid ultrasound, orbital computed tomography, serum thyroxine and TRAb, clinical symptoms were used for diagnoses. RNA transcripts provided the source from which TCR beta CDR3 regions were amplified. Researchers ran a first-round RT-PCR on the TCR CDR3 using the HTBI primer set. In TCRdb, the multiplex PCR reads were re-called with MiXCR into one record per CDR3 protein. The sample records hundreds of thousands of distinct CDR3 sequences, 35% to 55% being singletons. Findings and caveats of the study: From stable hyperthyroidism, ophthalmopathy was set apart by a 13 V-J model.

A remark on this clonotype: Its antigen is unidentified.

The sample was peripheral blood or thyroid tissue (not recorded which). This sequence was found in a woman between 18 and 30 years old with Graves' hyperthyroidism. The V gene is TRBV2, the J gene TRBJ1-5; D gene unclear. The CDR3 DNA reads TGTGCCAGCAGTCACGCTCATCAGCCCCAGCATTTT. The encoded protein is CASSHAHQPQHF.